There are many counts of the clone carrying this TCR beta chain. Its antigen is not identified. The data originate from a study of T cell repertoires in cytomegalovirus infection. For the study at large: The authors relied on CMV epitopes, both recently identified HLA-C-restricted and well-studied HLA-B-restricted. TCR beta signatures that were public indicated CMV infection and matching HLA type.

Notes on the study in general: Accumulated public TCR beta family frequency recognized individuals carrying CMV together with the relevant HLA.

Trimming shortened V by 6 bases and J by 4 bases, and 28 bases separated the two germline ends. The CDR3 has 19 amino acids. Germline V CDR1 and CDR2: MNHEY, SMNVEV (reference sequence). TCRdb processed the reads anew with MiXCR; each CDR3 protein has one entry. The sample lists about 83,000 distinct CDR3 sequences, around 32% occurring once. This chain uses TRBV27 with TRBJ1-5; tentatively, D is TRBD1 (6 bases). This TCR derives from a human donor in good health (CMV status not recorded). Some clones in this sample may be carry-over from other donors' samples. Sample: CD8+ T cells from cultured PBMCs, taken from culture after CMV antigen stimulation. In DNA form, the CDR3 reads TGTGCCAGCAGACCTACGGCCACGGGGGCGGTGAGTCGAAATCAGCCCCAGCATTTT. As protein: CASRPTATGAVSRNQPQHF.